One and the same sample provided the 9 T cell receptor beta chains below, sequenced in a study of blood T cell repertoires in COVID-19. The protocol was immunoSEQ multiplex PCR, while the TCRdb copy is restricted to in-frame clones and leaves out a portion. This repertoire shows 250,000 or so clones, approximately 88% found once; its top ten account for around 3%. The specimen sequenced was PBMCs or T cells enriched from blood (not recorded which). These receptors were taken from a woman between 40 and 50 years old who had been exposed to COVID-19.

The count of this clone is one. Here the CDR3 reads CASRPGGFRNEQFF. The CDR3 DNA reads as TGTGCCAGTAGGCCAGGGGGCTTCAGAAATGAGCAGTTCTTC. The chain joins TRBV19 to TRBJ2-1; 8 nucleotides match TRBD1. The CDR3 covers 14 residues. After removal of 6 bases from V and 7 bases from J, the junction contained 8 bases not matched to a gene. Germline V lookup: CDR1 LNHDA, CDR2 SQIVND (reference sequence).

The chain carries TRBV27 and TRBJ2-1, with 9 positions matching TRBD1. The CDR3 consists of 17 residues. Germline CDR1 MNHEY, CDR2 SMNVEV (reference sequence). V trimming: 2 bases; J trimming: 9 bases; junction bases outside the gene matches: 14. Here the CDR3 reads CASSLGDSRQGGREQFF. DNA of the CDR3: TGTGCCAGCAGTTTAGGGGATTCGAGACAGGGGGGCCGTGAGCAGTTCTTC.

This clone was seen only once. V gene TRBV11-1 combines with J gene TRBJ1-1, with 8 nucleotides matching TRBD1. The germline gives CDR1 SGHAT, CDR2 FQDESV (reference sequence). The V segment lost 8 bases and the J segment 3 bases; nucleotides outside the gene matches: 5. The CDR3 is made up of 13 amino acids. The DNA of the CDR3 is TGTGCCAGCCGGGACAGGCGACACACTGAAGCTTTCTTT. It codes for CASRDRRHTEAFF.

The chain joins TRBV18 to TRBJ1-1; 7 bases agree with TRBD1. The CDR3 consists of 12 residues. The germline V gene encodes CDR1 KGHSH and CDR2 LQKENI. With V trimmed by 2 bases and J by 7 bases, 1 base remained unmatched. This CDR3 is CASSPGQVEAFF. CDR3 sequence (DNA): TGTGCCAGCTCACCAGGACAGGTTGAAGCTTTCTTT.

This CDR3 is CASSPRTDEQFF. In DNA form, the CDR3 reads TGTGCCAGCAGTCCCCGGACAGATGAGCAGTTCTTC. V gene TRBV12-3 or TRBV12-4 combines with J gene TRBJ2-1, with D tentatively TRBD1 (6 bases). The CDR3 covers 12 residues. V was shortened by 5 bases and J by 8 bases, with 10 bases between the two germline ends.

The gene calls are TRBV28 and TRBJ2-7, with D perhaps matching TRBD2 (5 bases). The CDR3 runs to 14 residues. The germline CDR1 and CDR2 sequences are MDHEN and SYDVKM. V lost 5 bases and J 3 bases, leaving 14 bases between the germline ends. The CDR3 nucleotides read TGTGCCAGCAGTGCCGGGATCGGGATCTACGAGCAGTACGTC. It specifies CASSAGIGIYEQYV.

The gene calls are TRBV12-3 or TRBV12-4 and TRBJ2-1, with D hard to call. V lost 4 bases and J lost 9, with 7 bases in between. This CDR3 region has 11 residues. The DNA of the CDR3 is TGTGCCAGCAGTTCAGCCGGTGAGCAGTTCTTC. This sequence encodes CASSSAGEQFF.

This chain joins TRBV5-3 and TRBJ1-1; D may be TRBD1 (5 bases). TRBV5-3 is an open reading frame whose function is uncertain. The CDR3 extends over 15 amino acids. With 4 bases removed from V and 10 bases from J, the gap between germline ends came to 23 bases. In DNA form, the CDR3 reads TGTGCCAGAAGCGCACCCAGACAGATCTTCGAGGTAGCTTTCTTT. Translation gives CARSAPRQIFEVAFF.

This clone has a handful of counts. This rearrangement joins TRBV7-3 to TRBJ1-1; unclear D gene. CDR1 is SGHTA and CDR2 is FQGTGA in the germline V gene. This CDR3 spans 16 amino acids. V lost 0 bases and J 4 bases, leaving 15 bases between the germline ends. The CDR3 DNA reads TGTGCCAGCAGCTTAACGCCCCCAGGCGAAGGCACTGAAGCTTTCTTT. Encoded protein: CASSLTPPGEGTEAFF.